This T cell receptor (beta chain) was profiled in a study of T cell responses to AZD1222 COVID-19 vaccine. The germline V gene has CDR1 SGHAT and CDR2 FQNNGV. The CDR3 length is 13 residues. The V end lost 5 bases, the J end lost 4 bases, and 11 bases lay between the germline ends. The data were produced by immunoSEQ multiplex PCR, yet TCRdb's version contains in-frame clones alone and is incomplete. Of about 140,000 clones in the sample, about 93% were seen once. The clonotype comes from an adult in good health. Sequences were derived from peripheral blood, sampled on day 0 of AZD1222 vaccination. The chain carries TRBV11-2 and TRBJ1-1, with a weak D call TRBD1 (5 bases). The CDR3 nucleotides are TGTGCCAGCAGCCGGGACCGTCGCACTGAAGCTTTCTTT. Encoded protein: CASSRDRRTEAFF.